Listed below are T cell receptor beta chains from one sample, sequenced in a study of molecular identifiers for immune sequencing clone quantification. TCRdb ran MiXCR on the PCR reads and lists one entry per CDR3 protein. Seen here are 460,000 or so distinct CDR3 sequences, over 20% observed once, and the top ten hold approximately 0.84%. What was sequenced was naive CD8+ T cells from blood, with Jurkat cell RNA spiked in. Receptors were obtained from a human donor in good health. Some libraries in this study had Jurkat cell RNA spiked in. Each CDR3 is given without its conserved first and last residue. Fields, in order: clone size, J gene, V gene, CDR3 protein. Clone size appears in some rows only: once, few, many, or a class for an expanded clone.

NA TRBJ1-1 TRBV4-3 ASSPSRTGAEAF
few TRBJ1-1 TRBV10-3 AISESRDRGRNTEAF
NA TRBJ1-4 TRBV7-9 ASSQDLMREKLF
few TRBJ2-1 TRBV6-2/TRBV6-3 ASSSTSPGTEYNEQF
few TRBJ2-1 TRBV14 ASSQGQREVAGNEQF
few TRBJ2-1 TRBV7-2 ASSLALEQF
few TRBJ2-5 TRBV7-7 ASSDMPGRREAQY
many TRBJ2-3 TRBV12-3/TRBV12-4 ASSPQRGGHITDTQY
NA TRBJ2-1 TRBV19 ASSILSSYNEQF
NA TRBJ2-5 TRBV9 ASSVGQGEEETPY
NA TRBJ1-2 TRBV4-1 ASSPIGQLDNGYT
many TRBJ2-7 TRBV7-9 ASSLETTSSYEQY
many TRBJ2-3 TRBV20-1 SARDKASGGVTQY
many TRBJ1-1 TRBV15 ATAGFLNTEAF
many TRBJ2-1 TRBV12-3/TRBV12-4 ASSPSGTSGTK
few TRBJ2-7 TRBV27 ASSPGTKYYEQY
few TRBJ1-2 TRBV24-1 ATSDETGGLYGYT
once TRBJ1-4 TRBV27 ASSLSQSNGKLF
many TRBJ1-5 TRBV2 ASGGTGAAEYSNQPQH
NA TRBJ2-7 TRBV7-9 ASRGSGQGPSYEQY